Here is one T cell receptor (beta chain) with its context. What it binds is not known. An even split of each subset's genomic DNA across several immunoSEQ plates was performed. This table comes from immunoSEQ multiplex PCR, and its TCRdb copy is limited to in-frame clones, with some not included. The repertoire has around 2.1 million clones, about 92% of them found once; the top ten carry under 2%. The data belong to a study of shared clonotypes between healthy human individuals. Overall study results and limits: Sampling covered blood only; tissue repertoires likely differ.

CD8 cells regarded as naive lacked CD45RO, were positively chosen for CCR7, and omitted terminally differentiated effector memory CD45RA+ cells. CDR3 length: 13 residues. Trimming took 6 bases from V and 5 from J, leaving 14 bases between them. The germline V gene encodes CDR1 MDHEN and CDR2 SYDVKM. The V and J genes are TRBV28 and TRBJ2-7; perhaps D is TRBD1 or TRBD2 (5 bases each). The origin of this receptor is a man aged 18-30 years in good health. Some clones in this sample may be carry-over from other donors' samples. The source material was naive CD8+ T cells from PBMCs. The DNA of the CDR3 is TGTGCCAGCAGGGGGGTTAGGGTTGACGAGCAGTACTTC. Translation: CASRGVRVDEQYF.